This T cell receptor (beta chain) appears in the sequencing data of a study of OX40 agonist ivuxolimab in advanced cancers. Notes on this clone: Other DNA sequences in this sample translate to the same CDR3.

TCRdb's table, derived via immunoSEQ multiplex PCR, lists solely in-frame clones and lacks some. Of fewer than 90,000 clones listed, 91% are singletons. CDR1 and CDR2 from the germline V gene are GTSNPN and SVGIG (reference sequence). The CDR3 sequence is 13 residues long. V gave up 1 base and J gave up 8 bases, with 14 bases separating them. The rearrangement uses TRBV30 and TRBJ1-2; the D is unclear. The sample was CD4+ or CD8+ T cells sorted from blood, taken in a trial of the OX40 agonist ivuxolimab. This receptor was obtained from an adult with an advanced solid tumor such as melanoma, head and neck, liver or kidney cancer. CDR3: CAWSAGRGYGYTF. In nucleotides, the CDR3 is TGTGCCTGGAGTGCCGGACGGGGTTACGGCTACACCTTC.